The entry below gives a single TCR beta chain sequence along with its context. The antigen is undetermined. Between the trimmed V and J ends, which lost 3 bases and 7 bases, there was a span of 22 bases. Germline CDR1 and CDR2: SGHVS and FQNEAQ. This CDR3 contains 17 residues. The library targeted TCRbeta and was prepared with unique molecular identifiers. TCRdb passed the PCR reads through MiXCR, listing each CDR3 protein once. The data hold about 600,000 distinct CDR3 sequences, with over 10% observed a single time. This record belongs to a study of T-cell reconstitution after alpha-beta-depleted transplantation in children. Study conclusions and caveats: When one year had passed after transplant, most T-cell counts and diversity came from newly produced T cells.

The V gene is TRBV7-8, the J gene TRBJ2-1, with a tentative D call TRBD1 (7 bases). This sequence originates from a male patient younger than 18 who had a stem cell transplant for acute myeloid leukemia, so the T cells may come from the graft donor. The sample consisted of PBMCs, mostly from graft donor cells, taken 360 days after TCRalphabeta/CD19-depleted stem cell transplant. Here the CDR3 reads CASSLAPGGRLGNEQFF. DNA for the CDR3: TGTGCCAGCAGCTTGGCCCCAGGGGGGCGCCTGGGGAATGAGCAGTTCTTC.